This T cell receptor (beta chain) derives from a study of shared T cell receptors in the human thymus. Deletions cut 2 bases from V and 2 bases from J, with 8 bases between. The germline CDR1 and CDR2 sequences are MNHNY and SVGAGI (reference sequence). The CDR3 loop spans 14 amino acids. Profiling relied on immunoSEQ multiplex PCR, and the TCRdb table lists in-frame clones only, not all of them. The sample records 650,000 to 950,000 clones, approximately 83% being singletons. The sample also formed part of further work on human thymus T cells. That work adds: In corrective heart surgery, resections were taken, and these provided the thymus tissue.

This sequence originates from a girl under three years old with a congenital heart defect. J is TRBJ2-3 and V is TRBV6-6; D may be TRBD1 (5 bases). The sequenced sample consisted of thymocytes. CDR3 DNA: TGTGCCAGCAGTTACGACAGATTCACAGATACGCAGTATTTT. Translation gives CASSYDRFTDTQYF.